A single sample is the source of the 25 T cell receptor beta chains below, sequenced in a study of shared clonotypes between healthy human individuals. Sequencing used immunoSEQ multiplex PCR; TCRdb keeps in-frame clones, though not all of them. The table lists some 2,000,000 clones, approximately 94% of them singletons, with roughly 0.13% in the top ten. The sequencing input was naive CD4+ T cells sorted from blood. Noted subset: CD45RA+ positively selected. Every receptor here comes from a man between 18 and 29 years old in good health.

CDR3 in DNA: TGTGCCAGTAGTATGGGGCAGGGATCCTATGGCTACACCTTC. Translated, it gives CASSMGQGSYGYTF. The chain combines TRBV19 with TRBJ1-2; maybe TRBD1 (5 bases). The CDR3 covers 14 residues. Germline CDR1 LNHDA, CDR2 SQIVND (reference sequence). V shed 3 bases and J shed 4 bases, with 12 bases lying between them. The whole variable domain, filled in from reference TRBV19 and TRBJ1-2, reads DGGITQSPKYLFRKEGQNVTLSCEQNLNHDAMYWYRQDPGQGLRLIYYSQIVNDFQKGDIAEGYSVSREKKESFPLTVTSAQKNPTAFYLCASSMGQGSYGYTFGSGTRLTVV.

The CDR3 sequence is CASSLGTGIIDNYEQYF. CDR3 DNA sequence: TGCGCCAGCAGCTTGGGGACAGGCATAATAGATAACTACGAGCAGTACTTC. The genes are TRBV5-1 and TRBJ2-7, with 7 bases lining up with TRBD1. Unmatched junction bases numbered 12, after V lost 0 bases and J lost 3 bases. The CDR3 has 17 residues. Germline CDR1 is SGHRS and CDR2 is YFSETQ.

The rearrangement uses TRBV30 and TRBJ1-6, with TRBD1 as a possible D gene (6 bases). Trimming stripped 3 bases from V and 7 bases from J, with 13 bases between. Germline V gene data show CDR1 as GTSNPN and CDR2 as SVGIG (reference sequence). The CDR3 spans 14 residues. The CDR3 DNA sequence: TGTGCCTGGAGCACCGGGGGGCTGAATTCACCCCTCCACTTT. It encodes CAWSTGGLNSPLHF.

This chain uses TRBV30 with TRBJ1-5; D possibly corresponds to TRBD1 (5 bases). The V gene's germline CDR1 is GTSNPN and CDR2 SVGIG (reference sequence). The CDR3 sequence is 15 residues long. V lost 2 bases and J 1 base, leaving 12 bases between the germline ends. CDR3 DNA: TGTGCCTGGAGTCTACCGGGGACGAGCAATCAGCCCCAGCATTTT. Encoded protein: CAWSLPGTSNQPQHF.

Comments on this clone: The same CDR3 also results from other DNA sequences found in this sample. This chain connects TRBV6-5 to TRBJ2-6, with D possibly TRBD2 on 6 matching bases. The V and J ends lost 8 bases and 1 base respectively, with 6 bases between them. Germline V gene data show CDR1 as MNHEY and CDR2 as SVGAGI. CDR3 size: 13 residues. The DNA for the CDR3 is TGTGCCAGCGGGGGGTCTGGGGCCAACGTCCTGACTTTC. Translating it yields CASGGSGANVLTF.

The chain uses TRBV18 and TRBJ2-1, with D hard to call. With 6 bases removed from V and 2 bases from J, the gap between germline ends came to 8 bases. CDR1 is KGHSH and CDR2 is LQKENI in the germline V gene. The CDR3 runs to 13 residues. This CDR3 reads CASSRGPYNEQFF. The CDR3 DNA reads TGTGCCAGCTCCCGTGGCCCCTACAATGAGCAGTTCTTC.

This clone was picked up one time. The chain couples TRBV29-1 to TRBJ2-3; 9 nucleotides agree with TRBD1. The CDR3 consists of 18 residues. The germline gives CDR1 SQVTM, CDR2 ANQGSEA. J gave up 0 bases and V 1 base, and 11 bases lay outside the gene matches. CDR3 nucleotide sequence: TGCAGCGTTGAAGGGAACAGGGGGCGCGACCTTAGCACAGATACGCAGTATTTT. Amino acid sequence: CSVEGNRGRDLSTDTQYF.

V is TRBV10-3 and J is TRBJ2-1, with 9 bases matching TRBD2. Per the germline V gene, CDR1 is ENHRY and CDR2 is SYGVKD. V trimming: 5 bases; J trimming: 15 bases; junction bases outside the gene matches: 11. The CDR3 is made up of 13 amino acids. The CDR3 loop is CAISPGLATEGFF. CDR3 in DNA: TGTGCCATCAGTCCCGGACTAGCGACCGAGGGGTTCTTC.

The chain employs TRBV13 and TRBJ2-7; 8 bases are a match to TRBD1. V lost 5 bases and J lost 5; bases outside the gene matches: 8. The CDR3 sequence is 14 residues long. The germline V gene encodes CDR1 PRHDT and CDR2 FYEKMQ (reference sequence). The CDR3 nucleotides read TGTGCCAGCAGCCAAGGACAGGGTCAAGACGAGCAGTACTTC. Encoded protein: CASSQGQGQDEQYF.

This chain joins TRBV5-1 and TRBJ1-4; D is undetermined. CDR3 length: 15 residues. Trimming removed 1 base from V and 0 bases from J, with 7 bases in between. The germline V gene encodes CDR1 SGHRS and CDR2 YFSETQ. In nucleotides, the CDR3 is TGCGCCAGCAGCTTGAGTGGTCCAACTAATGAAAAACTGTTTTTT. Translation gives CASSLSGPTNEKLFF.

This chain uses TRBV5-6 with TRBJ1-2; tentative D call: TRBD1 (6 bases). The V end was cut by 0 bases, the J end by 4 bases, with 10 bases between. The CDR3 totals 14 residues. Germline lookup yields CDR1 SGHDT and CDR2 YYEEEE. The CDR3 protein is CASSLAQGIYGYTF. In nucleotides, the CDR3 is TGTGCCAGCAGCTTGGCCCAGGGGATCTATGGCTACACCTTC.

The rearrangement joins TRBV2 to TRBJ2-7; D perhaps matches TRBD2 (6 bases). The CDR3 runs to 11 residues. Looked up from germline, CDR1 is SNHLY and CDR2 is FYNNEI. Trimming removed 8 bases at V and 6 bases at J, with 11 bases between. CDR3 DNA: TGTGCCAGCGGTTTGGGGGGCGAGCAGTACTTC. This gives the protein CASGLGGEQYF.

The count of this clone is one. Other DNA sequences in the sample encode the same CDR3. The V gene is TRBV19, the J gene TRBJ1-1; TRBD1 might be the D (6 bases). Trimming took off 1 base at V and 0 bases at J, with 6 bases between the two ends. Germline V gene data show CDR1 as LNHDA and CDR2 as SQIVND (reference sequence). The CDR3 is 14 residues long. CDR3 sequence (DNA): TGTGCCAGTAGTATAGGGGGGCTGAACACTGAAGCTTTCTTT. Encoded protein: CASSIGGLNTEAFF. Filled out from reference TRBV19 and TRBJ1-1, the complete variable domain reads DGGITQSPKYLFRKEGQNVTLSCEQNLNHDAMYWYRQDPGQGLRLIYYSQIVNDFQKGDIAEGYSVSREKKESFPLTVTSAQKNPTAFYLCASSIGGLNTEAFFGQGTRLTVV.

The chain employs TRBV6-1 and TRBJ1-1; 7 positions agree with TRBD1. Germline V CDR1 and CDR2: MNHNS, SASEGT. The junction had 8 bases not matched to a gene; V was cut back by 2 bases and J by 5 bases. There are 15 residues in the CDR3. The CDR3 spells CASSEWSQGGTEAFF. In nucleotides, the CDR3 is TGTGCCAGCAGTGAATGGAGTCAGGGGGGTACTGAAGCTTTCTTT.

The rearrangement joins TRBV29-1 to TRBJ1-1; 12 nucleotides line up with TRBD1. Germline CDR1 and CDR2: SQVTM and ANQGSEA. Trimming at V came to 6 bases and at J to 4 bases, leaving 9 bases not matched to a gene. The length of the CDR3 is 15 residues. The CDR3 bases are TGCAGCGTGCTAATACCGGGACAGGGGGCCACTGAAGCTTTCTTT. It encodes CSVLIPGQGATEAFF.

The gene calls are TRBV5-4 and TRBJ2-7; a possible D gene is TRBD2 (6 bases). Germline CDR1 and CDR2: SGHNT and YYREEE (reference sequence). V was pared by 9 bases and J by 3 bases, with 31 bases between. This CDR3 has 18 amino acids. Here the CDR3 reads CATQSDPNGGATNYEQYF. The CDR3 DNA reads TGTGCCACCCAATCGGACCCAAACGGCGGGGCAACCAACTACGAGCAGTACTTC.

The sample holds one count of this clone. This chain joins TRBV12-1 and TRBJ1-5; the table's D call, TRBD1, has no DNA check behind it. TRBV12-1 corresponds to a pseudogene. This CDR3 region has 18 residues. The CDR3 DNA reads TGTGCCAGCAGCTTTGCAACTACAGGAAGAGAGAGCAATCAGCCCCAGCATTTT. Translated: CASSFATTGRESNQPQHF.

This chain uses TRBV7-2 with TRBJ2-7, with D possibly TRBD2 on 6 matching bases. From germline, CDR1 is SGHTA and CDR2 FQGNSA. V dropped 2 bases and J dropped 4 bases, with 12 bases sitting between them. This CDR3 has 14 residues. The CDR3 is CASSLYSGVYEQYF. The CDR3 nucleotides are TGTGCCAGCAGCTTATATTCGGGAGTTTACGAGCAGTACTTC.

J is TRBJ2-2 and V is TRBV7-8, with no clear D. V dropped 9 bases and J dropped 3 bases, with 14 bases sitting between them. In germline, CDR1 is SGHVS, CDR2 FQNEAQ. CDR3 length equals 14 residues. The CDR3 is CASTQLVDTGELFF. The CDR3, as DNA: TGTGCCAGTACGCAATTAGTGGACACCGGGGAGCTGTTTTTT.

This chain connects TRBV29-1 to TRBJ2-3; tentatively, D is TRBD1 or TRBD2 (5 bases each). Germline loops: CDR1 SQVTM, CDR2 ANQGSEA. The CDR3 spans 14 residues. Trimming cost V 7 bases and J 2 bases, with 16 bases left between them. This CDR3 reads CSARRDGLTDTQYF. CDR3 sequence (DNA): TGCAGCGCACGCCGGGACGGACTCACAGATACGCAGTATTTT.

With regard to this clone: Other nucleotide sequences from this sample produce the same CDR3. The rearrangement links TRBV19 to TRBJ2-7; 10 nucleotides align to TRBD1. Germline lookup yields CDR1 LNHDA and CDR2 SQIVND (reference sequence). The trim removed 4 bases at V and 5 bases at J, leaving 2 bases unmatched. The CDR3 is 13 amino acids. This CDR3 is CASSTTGGNEQYF. CDR3 in DNA: TGTGCCAGTAGTACGACAGGGGGCAACGAGCAGTACTTC.

The V gene is TRBV10-1, the J gene TRBJ2-2; 7 nucleotides agree with TRBD1. Germline CDR1 and CDR2: WNHNN and SYGVQD (reference sequence). The CDR3 has 14 amino acids. With V trimmed by 4 bases and J by 7 bases, 6 bases remained unmatched. CDR3 protein: CASSGDRVHGELFF. DNA for the CDR3: TGCGCCAGCAGTGGAGACAGGGTGCACGGGGAGCTGTTTTTT.

V gene TRBV30 combines with J gene TRBJ2-1; 12 bases agree with TRBD2. The CDR3 totals 14 residues. The V and J ends lost 3 bases and 6 bases, in that order; junction bases with no gene match: 3. Germline V gene lookup returns CDR1 GTSNPN and CDR2 SVGIG (reference sequence). CDR3 in amino acids: CAWRTSGSINEQFF. The DNA for the CDR3 is TGTGCCTGGAGGACTAGCGGGAGTATCAATGAGCAGTTCTTC.

This chain connects TRBV5-1 to TRBJ2-5, with TRBD2 matching 8 bases. The germline V gene encodes CDR1 SGHRS and CDR2 YFSETQ. Trimming cost V 4 bases and J 0 bases; bases outside gene matches: 5. The CDR3 is 15 residues long. The CDR3 spells CASSLLAGHQETQYF. CDR3 nucleotides: TGCGCCAGCAGCCTTTTAGCGGGGCACCAAGAGACCCAGTACTTC.

The rearrangement uses TRBV5-1 and TRBJ2-7; 11 bases line up with TRBD2. CDR1 and CDR2 (germline): SGHRS, YFSETQ. V gave up 4 bases and J gave up 3 bases; unmatched junction bases: 9. CDR3 length equals 16 residues. In nucleotides, the CDR3 is TGCGCCAGCAGCGGGACCGGGACTAGCGGCATCTACGAGCAGTACTTC. Its protein is CASSGTGTSGIYEQYF.